This TCR beta chain was identified in a study of T-cell reconstitution after alpha-beta-depleted transplantation in children. The CDR3 has 15 residues. Trimming took 5 bases from V and 5 from J; bases not matched to a gene: 10. Germline V lookup: CDR1 SEHNR, CDR2 FQNEAQ (reference sequence). Unique molecular identifiers featured in how the TCRbeta library was prepared. MiXCR was run by TCRdb on the PCR reads, yielding one entry per CDR3 protein. The repertoire includes fewer than 95,000 distinct CDR3 sequences, less than 15% of them detected once, and over 11% sits in the top ten. The sample here was PBMCs from the stem cell graft donor, taken from the stem cell graft. The sequence was obtained from a human donor who donated a stem cell graft to a child with inherited bone marrow failure. The chain combines TRBV7-9 with TRBJ2-5; 8 bases match TRBD2. For the CDR3, the DNA is TGTGCCAGCAGCGTGCGGGGGGCCGACAGGGAGACCCAGTACTTC. This gives the protein CASSVRGADRETQYF.